This passage covers 2 T cell receptor beta chains from one sample sequenced in a study of T cells in Graves' hyperthyroidism and ophthalmopathy. TCR beta CDR3 sequences were amplified from RNA transcripts. When the TCR CDR3 underwent first-round RT-PCR, the HTBI primer set was used. Using its own MiXCR run on the multiplex PCR reads, TCRdb lists one record per CDR3 protein. Among 250,000 to 300,000 distinct CDR3 sequences listed, roughly a fifth were seen once. The sample taken for sequencing was blood. The receptors were sampled from a man over 45 with Graves' ophthalmopathy.

In regard to this clonotype: Possible read error: a much larger clone is one base away. The chain employs TRBV11-2 and TRBJ2-3; 8 bases are shared with TRBD2. With V trimmed by 6 bases and J by 8 bases, 10 bases remained unmatched. This CDR3 contains 14 residues. The germline CDR1 and CDR2 sequences are SGHAT and FQNNGV. The CDR3, as DNA: TGTGCCAGCAGTCTCAGGACGGGACTAGGTACGCAGTATTTT. Its protein is CASSLRTGLGTQYF.

This clonotype has a count of ten or more. The rearrangement joins TRBV30 to TRBJ1-2; 8 positions match TRBD1. Trimming took 2 bases from V and 8 from J; bases not matched to a gene: 1. Germline-derived CDR1 and CDR2 are GTSNPN and SVGIG (reference sequence). CDR3 length equals 11 residues. The CDR3: CAWSRTGGYTF. The CDR3 DNA reads TGTGCCTGGAGTCGGACAGGGGGCTACACCTTC.